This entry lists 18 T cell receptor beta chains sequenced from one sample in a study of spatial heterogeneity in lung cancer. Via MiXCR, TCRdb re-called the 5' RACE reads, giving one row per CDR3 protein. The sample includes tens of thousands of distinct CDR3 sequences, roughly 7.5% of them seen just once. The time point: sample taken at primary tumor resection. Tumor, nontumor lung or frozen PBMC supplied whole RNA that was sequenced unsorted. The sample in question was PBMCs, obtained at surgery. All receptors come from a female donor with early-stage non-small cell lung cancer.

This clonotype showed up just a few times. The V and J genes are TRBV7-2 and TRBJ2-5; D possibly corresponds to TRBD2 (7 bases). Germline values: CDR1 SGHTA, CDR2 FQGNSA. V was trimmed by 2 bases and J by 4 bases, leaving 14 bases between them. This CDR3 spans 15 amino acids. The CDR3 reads CASSLRGAYPETQYF. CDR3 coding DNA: TGTGCCAGCAGCTTACGGGGGGCCTATCCAGAGACCCAGTACTTC.

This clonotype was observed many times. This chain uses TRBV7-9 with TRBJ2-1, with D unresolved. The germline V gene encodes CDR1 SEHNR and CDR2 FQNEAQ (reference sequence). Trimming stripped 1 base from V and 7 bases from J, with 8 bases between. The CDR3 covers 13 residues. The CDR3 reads CASSLVGVNEQFF. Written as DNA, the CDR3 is TGTGCCAGCAGCTTAGTCGGCGTTAATGAGCAGTTCTTC.

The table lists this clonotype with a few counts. CDR3 region: CASSEEGTGGNEQFF. In nucleotides, the CDR3 is TGTGCCAGCAGTGAGGAGGGCACCGGAGGCAATGAGCAGTTCTTC. This sequence joins TRBV2 and TRBJ2-1; TRBD2 is a possible D gene (6 bases). In germline, CDR1 is SNHLY, CDR2 FYNNEI. Trimming removed 3 bases at V and 6 bases at J, with 15 bases between. The CDR3 totals 15 residues.

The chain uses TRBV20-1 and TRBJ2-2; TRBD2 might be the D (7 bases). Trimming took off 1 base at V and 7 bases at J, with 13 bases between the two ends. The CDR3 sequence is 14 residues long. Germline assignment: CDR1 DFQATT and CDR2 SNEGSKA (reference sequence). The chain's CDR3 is CSARVNREGGELFF. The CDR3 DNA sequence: TGCAGTGCTAGAGTGAACAGGGAGGGCGGGGAGCTGTTTTTT.

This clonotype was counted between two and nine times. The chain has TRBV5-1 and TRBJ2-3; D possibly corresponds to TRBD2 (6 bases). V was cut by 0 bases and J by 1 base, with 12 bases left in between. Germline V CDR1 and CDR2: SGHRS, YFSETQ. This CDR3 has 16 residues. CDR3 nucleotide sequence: TGCGCCAGCAGCTTGGCCGGCGGGGTCGGCACAGATACGCAGTATTTT. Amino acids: CASSLAGGVGTDTQYF.

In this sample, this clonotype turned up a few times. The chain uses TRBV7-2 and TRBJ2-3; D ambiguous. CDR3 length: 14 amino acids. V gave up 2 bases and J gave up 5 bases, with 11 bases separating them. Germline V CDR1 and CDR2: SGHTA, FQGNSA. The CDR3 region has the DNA TGTGCCAGCAGCTTATGGACGACCTTAGATACGCAGTATTTT. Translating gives CASSLWTTLDTQYF.

This CDR3 is CASSQYFLAANEQYF. The CDR3 nucleotides read TGTGCCAGCAGCCAATATTTCTTGGCCGCTAACGAGCAGTACTTC. The chain joins TRBV3-1 to TRBJ2-7, with D unclear. Per the germline V gene, CDR1 is LGHDT and CDR2 is YNNKEL (reference sequence). Trimming stripped 2 bases from V and 5 bases from J, with 16 bases between. The CDR3 runs to 15 residues.

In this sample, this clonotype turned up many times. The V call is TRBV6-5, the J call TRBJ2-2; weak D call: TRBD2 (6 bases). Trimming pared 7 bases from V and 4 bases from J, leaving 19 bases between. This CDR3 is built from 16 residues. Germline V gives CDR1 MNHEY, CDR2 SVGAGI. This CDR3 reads CASTLQRGFSTGELFF. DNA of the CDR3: TGTGCCAGCACCCTGCAACGGGGGTTTTCCACCGGGGAGCTGTTTTTT.

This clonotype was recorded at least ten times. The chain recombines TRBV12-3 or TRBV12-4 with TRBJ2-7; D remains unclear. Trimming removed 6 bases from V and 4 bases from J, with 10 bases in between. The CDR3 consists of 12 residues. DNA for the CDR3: TGTGCCAGCAGACCGGACGGGTACGAGCAGTACTTC. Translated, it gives CASRPDGYEQYF.

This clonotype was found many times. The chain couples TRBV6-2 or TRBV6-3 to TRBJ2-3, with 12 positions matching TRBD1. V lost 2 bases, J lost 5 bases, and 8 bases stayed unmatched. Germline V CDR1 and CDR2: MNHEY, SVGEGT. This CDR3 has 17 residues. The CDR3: CASSYPEGQGAGDTQYF. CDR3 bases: TGTGCCAGCAGTTACCCGGAGGGACAGGGGGCGGGAGATACGCAGTATTTT.

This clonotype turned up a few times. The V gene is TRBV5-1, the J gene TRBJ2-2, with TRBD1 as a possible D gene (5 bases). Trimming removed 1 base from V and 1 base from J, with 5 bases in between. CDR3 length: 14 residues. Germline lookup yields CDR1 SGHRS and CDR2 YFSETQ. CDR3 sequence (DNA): TGCGCCAGCAGCTTGCAGGGGAACACCGGGGAGCTGTTTTTT. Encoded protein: CASSLQGNTGELFF.

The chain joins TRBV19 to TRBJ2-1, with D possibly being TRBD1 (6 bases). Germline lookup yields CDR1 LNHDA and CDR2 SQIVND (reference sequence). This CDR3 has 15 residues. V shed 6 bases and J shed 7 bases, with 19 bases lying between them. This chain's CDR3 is CASSPGVVRLNEQFF. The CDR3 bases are TGTGCCAGTAGCCCAGGGGTGGTTAGGTTAAATGAGCAGTTCTTC.

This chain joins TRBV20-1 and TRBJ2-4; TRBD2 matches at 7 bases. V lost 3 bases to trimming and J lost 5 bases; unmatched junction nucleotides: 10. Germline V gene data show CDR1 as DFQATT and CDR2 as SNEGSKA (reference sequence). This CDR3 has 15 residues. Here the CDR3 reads CSARPQTAGENIQYF. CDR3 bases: TGCAGTGCTAGGCCCCAGACCGCGGGGGAAAACATTCAGTACTTC.

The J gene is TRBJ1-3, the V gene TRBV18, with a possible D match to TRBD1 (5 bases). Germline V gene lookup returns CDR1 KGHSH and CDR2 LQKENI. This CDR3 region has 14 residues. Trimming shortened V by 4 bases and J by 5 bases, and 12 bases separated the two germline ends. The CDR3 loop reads CASSRDRQRNTIYF. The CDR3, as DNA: TGTGCCAGCTCACGGGATAGACAGAGAAACACCATATATTTT.

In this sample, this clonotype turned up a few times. The CDR3 here is CSVDRGGVTDTQYF. CDR3 coding DNA: TGCAGCGTCGACCGGGGGGGTGTAACAGATACGCAGTATTTT. The chain combines TRBV29-1 with TRBJ2-3, with 8 nucleotides matching TRBD2. The V gene's germline CDR1 is SQVTM and CDR2 ANQGSEA. V was pared by 6 bases and J by 3 bases, with 8 bases of the junction left unmatched. This CDR3 has 14 residues.

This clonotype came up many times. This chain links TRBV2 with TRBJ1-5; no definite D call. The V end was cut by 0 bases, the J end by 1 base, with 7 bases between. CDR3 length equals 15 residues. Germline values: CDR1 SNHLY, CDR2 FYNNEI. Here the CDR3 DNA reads TGTGCCAGCAGTGAAGCAGGGTGGAGCAATCAGCCCCAGCATTTT. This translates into CASSEAGWSNQPQHF.

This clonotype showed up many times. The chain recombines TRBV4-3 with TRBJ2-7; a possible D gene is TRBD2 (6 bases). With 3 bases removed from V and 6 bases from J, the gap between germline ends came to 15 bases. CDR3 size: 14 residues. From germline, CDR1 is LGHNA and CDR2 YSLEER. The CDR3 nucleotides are TGCGCCAGCAGCCAGTTAGCATCGCGGGGCGAGCAGTACTTC. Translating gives CASSQLASRGEQYF.

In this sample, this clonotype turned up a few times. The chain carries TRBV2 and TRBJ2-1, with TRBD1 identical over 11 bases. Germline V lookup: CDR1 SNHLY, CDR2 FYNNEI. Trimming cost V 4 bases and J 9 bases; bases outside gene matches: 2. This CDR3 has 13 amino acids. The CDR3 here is CASSAGTGGEQFF. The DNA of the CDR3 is TGTGCCAGCAGTGCAGGGACAGGGGGTGAGCAGTTCTTC.